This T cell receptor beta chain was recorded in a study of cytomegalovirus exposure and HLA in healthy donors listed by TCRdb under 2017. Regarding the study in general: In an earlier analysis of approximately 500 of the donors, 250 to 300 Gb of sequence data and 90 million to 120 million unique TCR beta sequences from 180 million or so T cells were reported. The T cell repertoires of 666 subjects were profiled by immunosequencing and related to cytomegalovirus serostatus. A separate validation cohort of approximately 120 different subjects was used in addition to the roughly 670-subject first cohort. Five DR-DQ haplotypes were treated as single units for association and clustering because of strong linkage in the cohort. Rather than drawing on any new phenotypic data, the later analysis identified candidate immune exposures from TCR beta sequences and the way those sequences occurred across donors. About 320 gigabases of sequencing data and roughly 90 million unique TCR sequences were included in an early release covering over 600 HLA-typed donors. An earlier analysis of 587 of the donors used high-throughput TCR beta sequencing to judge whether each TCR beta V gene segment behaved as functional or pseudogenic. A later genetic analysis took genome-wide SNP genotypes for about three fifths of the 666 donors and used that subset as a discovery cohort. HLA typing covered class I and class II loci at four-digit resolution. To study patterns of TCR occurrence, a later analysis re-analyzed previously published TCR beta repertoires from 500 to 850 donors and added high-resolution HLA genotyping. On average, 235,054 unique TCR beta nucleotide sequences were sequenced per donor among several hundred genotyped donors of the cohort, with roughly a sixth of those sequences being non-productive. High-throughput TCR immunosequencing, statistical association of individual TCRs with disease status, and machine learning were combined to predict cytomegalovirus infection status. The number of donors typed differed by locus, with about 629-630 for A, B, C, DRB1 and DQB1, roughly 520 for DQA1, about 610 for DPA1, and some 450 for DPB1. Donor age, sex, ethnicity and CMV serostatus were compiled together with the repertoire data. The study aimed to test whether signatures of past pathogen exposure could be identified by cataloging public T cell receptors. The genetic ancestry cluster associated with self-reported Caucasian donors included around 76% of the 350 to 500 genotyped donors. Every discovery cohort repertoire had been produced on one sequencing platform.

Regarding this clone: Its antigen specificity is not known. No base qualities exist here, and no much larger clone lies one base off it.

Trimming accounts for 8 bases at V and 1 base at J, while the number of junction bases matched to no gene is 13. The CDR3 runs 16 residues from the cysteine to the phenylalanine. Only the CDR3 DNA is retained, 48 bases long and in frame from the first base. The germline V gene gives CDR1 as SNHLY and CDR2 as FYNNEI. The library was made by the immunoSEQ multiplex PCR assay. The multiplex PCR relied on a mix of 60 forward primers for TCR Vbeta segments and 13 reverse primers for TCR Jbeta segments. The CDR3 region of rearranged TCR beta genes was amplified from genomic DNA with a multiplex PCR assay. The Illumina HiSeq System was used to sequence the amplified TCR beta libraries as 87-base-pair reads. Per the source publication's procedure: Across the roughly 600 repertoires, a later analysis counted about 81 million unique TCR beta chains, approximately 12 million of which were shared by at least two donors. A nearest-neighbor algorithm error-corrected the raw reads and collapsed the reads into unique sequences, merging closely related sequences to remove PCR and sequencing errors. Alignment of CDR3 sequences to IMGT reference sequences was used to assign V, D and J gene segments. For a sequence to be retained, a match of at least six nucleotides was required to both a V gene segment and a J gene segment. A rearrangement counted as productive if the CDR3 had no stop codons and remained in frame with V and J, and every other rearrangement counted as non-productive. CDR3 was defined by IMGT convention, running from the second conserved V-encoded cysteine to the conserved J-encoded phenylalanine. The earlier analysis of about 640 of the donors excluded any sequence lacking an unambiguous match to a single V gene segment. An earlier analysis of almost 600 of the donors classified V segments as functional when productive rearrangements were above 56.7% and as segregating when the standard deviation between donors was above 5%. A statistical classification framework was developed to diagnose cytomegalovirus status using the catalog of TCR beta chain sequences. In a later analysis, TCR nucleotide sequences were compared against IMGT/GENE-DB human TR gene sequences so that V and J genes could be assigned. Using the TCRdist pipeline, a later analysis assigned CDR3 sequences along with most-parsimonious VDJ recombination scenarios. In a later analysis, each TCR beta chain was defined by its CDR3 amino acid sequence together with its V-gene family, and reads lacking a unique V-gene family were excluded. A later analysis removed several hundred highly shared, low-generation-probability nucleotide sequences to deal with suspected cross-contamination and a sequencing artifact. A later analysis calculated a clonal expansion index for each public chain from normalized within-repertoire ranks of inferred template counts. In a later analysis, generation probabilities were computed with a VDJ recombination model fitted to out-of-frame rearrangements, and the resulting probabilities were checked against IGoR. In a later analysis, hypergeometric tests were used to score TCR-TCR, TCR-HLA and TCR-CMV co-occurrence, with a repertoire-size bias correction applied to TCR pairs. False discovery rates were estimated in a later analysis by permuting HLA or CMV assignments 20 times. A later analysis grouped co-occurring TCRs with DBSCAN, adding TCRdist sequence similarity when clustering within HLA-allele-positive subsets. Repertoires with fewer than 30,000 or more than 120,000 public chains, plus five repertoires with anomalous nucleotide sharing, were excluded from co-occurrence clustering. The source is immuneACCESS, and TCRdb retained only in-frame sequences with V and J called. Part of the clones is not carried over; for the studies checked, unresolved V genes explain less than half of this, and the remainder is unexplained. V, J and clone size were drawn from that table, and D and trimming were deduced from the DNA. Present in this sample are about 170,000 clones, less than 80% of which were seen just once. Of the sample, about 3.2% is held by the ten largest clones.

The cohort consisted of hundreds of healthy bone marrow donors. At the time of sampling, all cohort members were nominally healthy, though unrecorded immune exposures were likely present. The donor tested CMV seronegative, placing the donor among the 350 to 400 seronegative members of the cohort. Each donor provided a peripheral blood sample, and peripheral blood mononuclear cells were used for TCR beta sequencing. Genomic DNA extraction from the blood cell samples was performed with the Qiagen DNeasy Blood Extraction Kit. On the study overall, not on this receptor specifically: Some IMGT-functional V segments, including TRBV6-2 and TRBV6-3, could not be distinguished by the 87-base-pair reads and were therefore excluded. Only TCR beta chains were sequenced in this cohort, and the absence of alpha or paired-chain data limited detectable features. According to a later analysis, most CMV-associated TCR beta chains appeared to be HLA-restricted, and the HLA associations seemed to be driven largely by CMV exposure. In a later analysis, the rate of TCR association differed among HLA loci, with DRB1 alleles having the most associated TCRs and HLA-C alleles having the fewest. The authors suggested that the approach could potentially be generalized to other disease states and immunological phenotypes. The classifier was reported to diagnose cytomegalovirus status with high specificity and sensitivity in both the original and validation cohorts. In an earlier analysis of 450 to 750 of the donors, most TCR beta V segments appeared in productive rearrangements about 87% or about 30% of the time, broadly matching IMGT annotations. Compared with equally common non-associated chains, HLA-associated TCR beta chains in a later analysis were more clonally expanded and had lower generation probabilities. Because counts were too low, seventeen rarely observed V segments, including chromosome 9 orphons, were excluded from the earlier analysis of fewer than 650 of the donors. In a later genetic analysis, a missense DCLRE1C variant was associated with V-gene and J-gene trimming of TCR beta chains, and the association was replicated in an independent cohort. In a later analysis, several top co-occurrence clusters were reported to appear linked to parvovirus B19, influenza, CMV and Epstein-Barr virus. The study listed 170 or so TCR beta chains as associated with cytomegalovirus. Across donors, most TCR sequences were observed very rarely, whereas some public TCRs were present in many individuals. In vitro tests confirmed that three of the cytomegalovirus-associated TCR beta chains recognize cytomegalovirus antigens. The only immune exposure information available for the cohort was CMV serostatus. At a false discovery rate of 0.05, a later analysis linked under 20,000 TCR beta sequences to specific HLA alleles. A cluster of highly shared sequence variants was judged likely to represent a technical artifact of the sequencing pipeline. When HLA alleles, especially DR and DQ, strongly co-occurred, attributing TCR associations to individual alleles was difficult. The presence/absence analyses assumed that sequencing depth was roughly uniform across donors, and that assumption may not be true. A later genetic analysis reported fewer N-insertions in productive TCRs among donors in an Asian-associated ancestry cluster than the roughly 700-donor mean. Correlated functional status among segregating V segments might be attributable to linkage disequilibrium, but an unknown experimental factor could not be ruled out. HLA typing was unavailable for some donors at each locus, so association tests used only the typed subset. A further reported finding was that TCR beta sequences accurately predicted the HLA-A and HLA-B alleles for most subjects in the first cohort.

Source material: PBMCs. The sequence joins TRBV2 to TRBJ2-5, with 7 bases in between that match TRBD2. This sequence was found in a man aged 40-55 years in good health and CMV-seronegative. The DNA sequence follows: TGTGCCAGCCCCGTGAGGAACGGGGGGAGCCAAGAGACCCAGTACTTC. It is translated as CASPVRNGGSQETQYF. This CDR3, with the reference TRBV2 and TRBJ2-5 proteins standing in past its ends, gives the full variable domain EPEVTQTPSHQVTQMGQEVILRCVPISNHLYFYWYRQILGQKVEFLVSFYNNEISEKSEIFDDQFSVERPDGSNFTLKIRSTKLEDSAMYFCASPVRNGGSQETQYFGPGTRLLVL.